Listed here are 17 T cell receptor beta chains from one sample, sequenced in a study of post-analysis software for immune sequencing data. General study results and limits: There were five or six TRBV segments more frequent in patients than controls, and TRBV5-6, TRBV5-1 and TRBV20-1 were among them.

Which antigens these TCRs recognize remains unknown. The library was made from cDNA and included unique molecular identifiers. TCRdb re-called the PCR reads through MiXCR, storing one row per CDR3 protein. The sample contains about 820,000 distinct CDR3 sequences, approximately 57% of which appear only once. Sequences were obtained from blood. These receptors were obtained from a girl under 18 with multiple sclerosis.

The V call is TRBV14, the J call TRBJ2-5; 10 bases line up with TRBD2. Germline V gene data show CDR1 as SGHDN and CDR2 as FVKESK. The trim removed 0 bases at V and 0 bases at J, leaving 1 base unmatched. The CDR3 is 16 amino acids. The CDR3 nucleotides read TGTGCCAGCAGCCAAGATAGCGGGGGGTACCAAGAGACCCAGTACTTC. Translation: CASSQDSGGYQETQYF.

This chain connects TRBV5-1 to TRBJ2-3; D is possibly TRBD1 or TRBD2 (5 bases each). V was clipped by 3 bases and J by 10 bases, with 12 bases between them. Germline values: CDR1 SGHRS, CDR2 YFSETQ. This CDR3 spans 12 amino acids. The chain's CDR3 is CASSSDTRAQYF. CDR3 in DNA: TGCGCCAGCAGCTCGGACACGAGGGCGCAGTATTTT.

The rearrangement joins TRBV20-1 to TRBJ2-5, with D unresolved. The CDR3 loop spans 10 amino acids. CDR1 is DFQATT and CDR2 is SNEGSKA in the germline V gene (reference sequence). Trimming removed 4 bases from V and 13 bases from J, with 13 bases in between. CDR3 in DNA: TGCAGTGCTATAATAGAAATTGGGTACTTC. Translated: CSAIIEIGYF.

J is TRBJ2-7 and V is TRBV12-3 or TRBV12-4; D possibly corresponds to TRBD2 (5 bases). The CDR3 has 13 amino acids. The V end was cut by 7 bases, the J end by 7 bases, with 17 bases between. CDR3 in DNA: TGTGCCAGCAAGGCCCGTGGACTGACAGAGCAGTACTTC. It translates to CASKARGLTEQYF.

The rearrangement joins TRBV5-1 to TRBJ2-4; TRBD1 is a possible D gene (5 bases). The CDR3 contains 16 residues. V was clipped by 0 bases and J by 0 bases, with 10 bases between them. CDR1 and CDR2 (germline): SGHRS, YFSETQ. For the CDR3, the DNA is TGCGCCAGCAGCTTGGAGTCAGGGATAGCCAAAAACATTCAGTACTTC. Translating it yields CASSLESGIAKNIQYF.

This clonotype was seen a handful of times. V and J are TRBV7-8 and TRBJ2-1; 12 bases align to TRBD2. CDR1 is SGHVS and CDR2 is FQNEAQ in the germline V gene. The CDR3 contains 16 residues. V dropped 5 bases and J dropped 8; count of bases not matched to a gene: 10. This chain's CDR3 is CASSPRTSGKGYEQFF. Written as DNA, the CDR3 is TGTGCCAGCAGCCCCCGGACTAGCGGGAAGGGTTATGAGCAGTTCTTC. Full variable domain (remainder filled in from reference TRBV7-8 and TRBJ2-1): GAGVSQSPRYKVAKRGQDVALRCDPISGHVSLFWYQQALGQGPEFLTYFQNEAQLDKSGLPSDRFFAERPEGSVSTLKIQRTQQEDSAVYLCASSPRTSGKGYEQFFGPGTRLTVL.

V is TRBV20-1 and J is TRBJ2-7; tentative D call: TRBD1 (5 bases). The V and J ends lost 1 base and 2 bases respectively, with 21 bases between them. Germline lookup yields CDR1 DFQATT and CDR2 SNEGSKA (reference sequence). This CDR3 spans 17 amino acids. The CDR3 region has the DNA TGCAGTGCTAGAGTTCCAGGGTCCCTCTCGGGTACCTACGAGCAGTACTTC. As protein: CSARVPGSLSGTYEQYF.

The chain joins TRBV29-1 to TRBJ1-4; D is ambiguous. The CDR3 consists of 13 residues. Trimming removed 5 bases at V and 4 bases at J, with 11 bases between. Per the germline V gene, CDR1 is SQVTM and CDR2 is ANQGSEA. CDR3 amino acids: CSVSPRLNEKLFF. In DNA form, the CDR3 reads TGCAGCGTTTCCCCACGGCTTAATGAAAAACTGTTTTTT. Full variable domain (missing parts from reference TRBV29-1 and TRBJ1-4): SAVISQKPSRDICQRGTSLTIQCQVDSQVTMMFWYRQQPGQSLTLIATANQGSEATYESGFVIDKFPISRPNLTFSTLTVSNMSPEDSSIYLCSVSPRLNEKLFFGSGTQLSVL.

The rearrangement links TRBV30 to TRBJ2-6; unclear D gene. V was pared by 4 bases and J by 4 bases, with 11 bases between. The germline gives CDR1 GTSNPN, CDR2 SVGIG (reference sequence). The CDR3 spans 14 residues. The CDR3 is CAWNRREGANVLTF. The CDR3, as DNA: TGTGCCTGGAACCGAAGGGAAGGGGCCAACGTCCTGACTTTC.

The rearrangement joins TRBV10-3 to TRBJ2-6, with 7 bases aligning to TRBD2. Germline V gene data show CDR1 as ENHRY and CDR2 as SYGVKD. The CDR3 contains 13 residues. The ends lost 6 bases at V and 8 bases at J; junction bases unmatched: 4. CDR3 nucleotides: TGTGCCATCAGGGTGGGGGGGTCCAACGTCCTGACTTTC. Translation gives CAIRVGGSNVLTF.

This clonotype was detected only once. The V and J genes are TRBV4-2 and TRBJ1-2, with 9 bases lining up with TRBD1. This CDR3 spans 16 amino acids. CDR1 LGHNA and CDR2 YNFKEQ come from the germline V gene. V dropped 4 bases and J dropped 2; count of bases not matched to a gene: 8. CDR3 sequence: CASSLRRDRVNYGYTF. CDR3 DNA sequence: TGTGCCAGCAGCCTGCGCCGGGACAGGGTAAACTATGGCTACACCTTC.

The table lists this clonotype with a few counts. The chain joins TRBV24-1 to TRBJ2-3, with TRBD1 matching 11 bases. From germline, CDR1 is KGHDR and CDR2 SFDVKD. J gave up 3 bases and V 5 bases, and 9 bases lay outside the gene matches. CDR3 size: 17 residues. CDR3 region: CATSAGDRGISTDTQYF. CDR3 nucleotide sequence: TGTGCCACCAGTGCAGGGGACAGGGGGATATCAACAGATACGCAGTATTTT.

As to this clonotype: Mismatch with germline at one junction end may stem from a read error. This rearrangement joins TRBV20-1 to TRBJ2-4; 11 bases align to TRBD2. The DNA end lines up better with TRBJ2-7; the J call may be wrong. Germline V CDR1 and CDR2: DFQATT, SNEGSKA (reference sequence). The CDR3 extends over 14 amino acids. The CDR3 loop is CNASGRPFSYEQYF. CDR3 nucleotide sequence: TGCAATGCTAGCGGGAGGCCCTTCTCCTACGAGCAGTACTTC.

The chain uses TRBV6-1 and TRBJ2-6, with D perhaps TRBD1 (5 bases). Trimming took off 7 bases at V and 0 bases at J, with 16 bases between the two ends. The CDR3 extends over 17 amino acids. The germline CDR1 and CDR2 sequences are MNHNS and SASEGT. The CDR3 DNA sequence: TGTGCCAGCACCCTACTACCTCAGGGCTCTGGGGCCAACGTCCTGACTTTC. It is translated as CASTLLPQGSGANVLTF.

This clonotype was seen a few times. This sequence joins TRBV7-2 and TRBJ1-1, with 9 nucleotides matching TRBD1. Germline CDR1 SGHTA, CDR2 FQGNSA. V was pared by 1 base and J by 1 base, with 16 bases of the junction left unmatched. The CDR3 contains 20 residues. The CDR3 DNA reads TGTGCCAGCAGCTTAGTGCCGCCAGGGACAGGGCCGGGGTCGAACACTGAAGCTTTCTTT. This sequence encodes CASSLVPPGTGPGSNTEAFF.

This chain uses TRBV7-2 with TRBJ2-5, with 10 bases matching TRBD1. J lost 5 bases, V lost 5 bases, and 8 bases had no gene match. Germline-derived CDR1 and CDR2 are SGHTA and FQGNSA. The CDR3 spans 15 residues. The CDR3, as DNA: TGTGCCAGCAGCGAGGGACAGGGGAGTAGGGAGACCCAGTACTTC. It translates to CASSEGQGSRETQYF.

The CDR3 DNA follows: TGCAGTGCTGGGAGAGACACAGCGTCGCGGGGCTACACCTTC. Encoded protein: CSAGRDTASRGYTF. The chain is built from TRBV20-1 and TRBJ1-2; D gene uncertain. This CDR3 region has 14 residues. Trimming left V 5 bases short and J 8 bases short, with 21 bases between. Germline assignment: CDR1 DFQATT and CDR2 SNEGSKA (reference sequence).